This is a list of T cell receptor beta chains from one sample in a study of shared clonotypes between healthy human individuals. Here immunoSEQ multiplex PCR was the method, and the copy in TCRdb shows in-frame clones only, minus some. The table includes approximately 350,000 clones, approximately 74% detected once. The sample consisted of memory CD4+ T cells sorted from blood. The receptors stem from a man aged 25 to 40 in good health. Both conserved end residues are trimmed from each CDR3. The D gene is left open where the match is weak. Clone sizes are given selectively: once, few, many, or a class where the clone is expanded.

CDR3aa: ASSLEDIQY
d_gene: -
abundance: once
v_gene: TRBV7-2

CDR3aa: ASSLSFMATQY
d_gene: -
abundance: -
v_gene: TRBV7-8

CDR3aa: ASSASPTDTQY
d_gene: -
abundance: -
v_gene: TRBV9

CDR3aa: ASSTRTGTSGSNEQF
d_gene: TRBD2
abundance: -
v_gene: TRBV9

CDR3aa: ASSVRQGGQPQH
d_gene: -
abundance: few
v_gene: TRBV2

CDR3aa: ASSQRASASSYNEQF
d_gene: -
abundance: many
v_gene: TRBV7-7

CDR3aa: ASSKGLAGSTDTQY
d_gene: TRBD2
abundance: -
v_gene: TRBV5-4

CDR3aa: ASSRQEGQPQH
d_gene: -
abundance: -
v_gene: TRBV10-2

CDR3aa: ASSPTTGSHLN
d_gene: -
abundance: once
v_gene: TRBV2

CDR3aa: ASSRGGVLYNEQF
d_gene: -
abundance: few
v_gene: TRBV5-1

CDR3aa: ASSISGQPYNEQF
d_gene: TRBD2
abundance: few
v_gene: TRBV7-8

CDR3aa: ASSETGGHEQY
d_gene: TRBD1
abundance: few
v_gene: TRBV2

CDR3aa: ASSLRRETGPSYEQY
d_gene: -
abundance: once
v_gene: TRBV11-2

CDR3aa: ASSGQGVYNEQF
d_gene: TRBD1
abundance: few
v_gene: TRBV2

CDR3aa: ASSGTPGQGYGYT
d_gene: TRBD1
abundance: -
v_gene: TRBV5-1

CDR3aa: ASSAPGTGLSGNTIY
d_gene: TRBD1
abundance: many
v_gene: TRBV6-1

CDR3aa: ATSRSGGIRWGEQF
d_gene: -
abundance: once
v_gene: TRBV15

CDR3aa: ASSLSAGSGEKLF
d_gene: -
abundance: -
v_gene: TRBV7-2

CDR3aa: ASSPLGLANTGELF
d_gene: TRBD2
abundance: -
v_gene: TRBV18

CDR3aa: ASSLRGTGELF
d_gene: -
abundance: -
v_gene: TRBV13

CDR3aa: ASSQTPSRAGNTIY
d_gene: -
abundance: -
v_gene: TRBV4-3

CDR3aa: ASSLTGDQPQH
d_gene: TRBD1
abundance: -
v_gene: TRBV6-5

CDR3aa: ASSQVPLLRGNTGELF
d_gene: -
abundance: many
v_gene: TRBV4-1

CDR3aa: ASSPPPDSRYT
d_gene: -
abundance: -
v_gene: TRBV28

CDR3aa: ASSYQGRGGYT
d_gene: -
abundance: once
v_gene: TRBV6-6